Each of the 21 T cell receptor beta chains below was sequenced from the same sample in a study of blood T cell repertoires in COVID-19 (dated by TCRdb to the early 2020s). Library method: the immunoSEQ multiplex PCR assay. This immuneACCESS table, as held by TCRdb, lists in-frame sequences with V and J called but not all clones. Of the missing ones, under half trace to an unresolved V gene in checked studies; the others have no known cause. Within this sample are hundreds of thousands of clones, with roughly 87% of them counted one time only. Approximately 6% of the sample lies in the top ten. Source material: PBMCs or T cells enriched from blood (not recorded which). The origin of the receptors is a woman in her forties who had recovered from COVID-19.

This clone showed up just once. The chain joins TRBV28 to TRBJ1-2; 7 bases line up with TRBD1. Per the germline V gene, CDR1 is MDHEN and CDR2 is SYDVKM. The CDR3 length is 15 residues. The V gene end was trimmed by 3 bases and the J gene end by 1 base; junction bases not matched to a gene: 5. CDR3 amino acids: CASSFEGAVNYGYTF. CDR3 coding DNA: TGTGCCAGCAGTTTCGAGGGGGCGGTTAACTATGGCTACACCTTC.

The DNA for the CDR3 is TGTGCCAGCAGCCAAGAGGTCGGTGCAACGATCTATGGCTACACCTTC. This translates into CASSQEVGATIYGYTF. The chain couples TRBV3-1 (or the pseudogene TRBV3-2) to TRBJ1-2; no firm D call. The CDR3 consists of 16 residues. Germline V CDR1 and CDR2: LGHDT, YNNKEL (reference sequence). Deletions cut 0 bases from V and 4 bases from J, with 15 bases between.

Note on this clone: At one boundary the junction diverges from the germline segment, which might be a read error. The chain combines TRBV7-9 with TRBJ1-1, with TRBD1 identical over 9 bases. CDR1 SEHNR and CDR2 FQNEAQ come from the germline V gene (reference sequence). The CDR3 has 16 residues. CDR3 sequence reads: CASSDQGQGMNTEALF. CDR3 DNA sequence: TGTGCCAGCAGCGACCAGGGACAGGGAATGAACACTGAAGCTCTCTTT.

The chain recombines TRBV4-2 with TRBJ2-1; 8 bases align to TRBD2. The length of the CDR3 is 15 residues. Germline lookup yields CDR1 LGHNA and CDR2 YNFKEQ. The V segment lost 4 bases and the J segment 3 bases; nucleotides outside the gene matches: 5. In DNA, the CDR3 is TGTGCCAGCAGCCTCGGACTAGCACTCTACAATGAGCAGTTCTTC. This encodes CASSLGLALYNEQFF.

This clone has a single count. V and J are TRBV10-3 and TRBJ2-2; 8 bases line up with TRBD1. Unmatched junction bases numbered 5, after V lost 6 bases and J lost 5 bases. CDR1 ENHRY and CDR2 SYGVKD come from the germline V gene. The CDR3 consists of 14 residues. CDR3 residues: CAISRQGKTGELFF. The CDR3 DNA reads as TGTGCCATCAGCCGACAGGGGAAAACCGGGGAGCTGTTTTTT.

This chain links TRBV30 with TRBJ2-1; TRBD2 aligns across 11 bases. This CDR3 has 14 residues. CDR1 is GTSNPN, CDR2 SVGIG, per germline (reference sequence). V lost 1 base and J lost 9; bases outside the gene matches: 5. CDR3 protein: CAWSASGRRGEQFF. CDR3 in DNA: TGTGCCTGGAGTGCTAGCGGGAGGAGGGGTGAGCAGTTCTTC.

The gene calls are TRBV7-2 and TRBJ2-1, with TRBD2 matching 10 bases. The CDR3 totals 16 residues. CDR1 and CDR2 from the germline V gene are SGHTA and FQGNSA. With 5 bases clipped from V and 6 bases from J, the junction kept 10 bases outside the gene matches. The CDR3 loop reads CASSRYLAGVTNEQFF. The CDR3 region has the DNA TGTGCCAGCAGCAGATACCTAGCGGGAGTAACCAATGAGCAGTTCTTC.

As DNA, the CDR3 is TGTGCCAGCAGTGAGTTCAGGGATAGCTATGGCTACACCTTC. The encoded protein is CASSEFRDSYGYTF. This rearrangement joins TRBV6-1 to TRBJ1-2; D may be TRBD1 (5 bases). The germline V gene encodes CDR1 MNHNS and CDR2 SASEGT. This CDR3 has 14 amino acids. Between the trimmed V and J ends, which lost 3 bases and 4 bases, there was a span of 12 bases.

V usage is TRBV7-2 and J usage is TRBJ2-4; a weak D match, TRBD2 (7 bases). Between the trimmed V and J ends, which lost 7 bases and 9 bases, there was a span of 25 bases. This CDR3 spans 16 amino acids. Germline CDR1 is SGHTA and CDR2 is FQGNSA. CDR3 region: CASTNPEGGGIGIQYF. The CDR3 DNA is TGTGCCAGCACCAACCCGGAGGGGGGGGGAATCGGCATTCAGTACTTC.

The rearrangement uses TRBV4-1 and TRBJ2-6, with 9 bases fitting TRBD1. The junction had 3 bases not matched to a gene; V was cut back by 0 bases and J by 0 bases. The CDR3 is 18 residues long. Germline lookup yields CDR1 MGHRA and CDR2 YSYEKL. CDR3 coding DNA: TGCGCCAGCAGCCAAGACCGGGACAGGGACTCTGGGGCCAACGTCCTGACTTTC. The encoded protein is CASSQDRDRDSGANVLTF.

This CDR3 reads CASSQHPRLVKKADTQYF. CDR3 DNA sequence: TGTGCCAGCAGCCAACATCCGCGACTAGTTAAAAAAGCAGATACGCAGTATTTT. The chain has TRBV11-2 and TRBJ2-3; D might be TRBD2 (6 bases). With 5 bases removed from V and 4 bases from J, the gap between germline ends came to 25 bases. The germline V gene encodes CDR1 SGHAT and CDR2 FQNNGV. This CDR3 has 18 residues.

This sequence joins TRBV6-6 and TRBJ2-3; 8 nucleotides line up with TRBD2. J lost 2 bases, V lost 4 bases, and 5 bases had no gene match. Germline CDR1 reads MNHNY; CDR2 reads SVGAGI (reference sequence). CDR3 length equals 15 residues. CDR3 sequence (DNA): TGTGCCAGCAGTTTTGGACTAGCAGACACAGATACGCAGTATTTT. Translation gives CASSFGLADTDTQYF.

This clone was observed once. CDR3 protein: CASSLYGRGTDTQYF. The CDR3 DNA reads TGTGCCAGCAGTTTATACGGGAGAGGCACAGATACGCAGTATTTT. This chain connects TRBV28 to TRBJ2-3; a weak D match, TRBD2 (6 bases). The germline V gene has CDR1 MDHEN and CDR2 SYDVKM. This CDR3 has 15 residues. V gave up 1 base and J gave up 1 base, with 9 bases separating them.

The chain links TRBV5-4 to TRBJ2-5; D call uncertain. CDR1 SGHNT and CDR2 YYREEE come from the germline V gene (reference sequence). V was cut by 1 base and J by 2 bases, with 12 bases left in between. The CDR3 is made up of 15 amino acids. CDR3 amino acids: CASSLSKNTQETQYF. The DNA of the CDR3 is TGTGCCAGCAGCTTGTCAAAAAACACACAAGAGACCCAGTACTTC. The full variable domain, in which reference TRBV5-4 and TRBJ2-5 provide the parts outside the CDR3, is ETGVTQSPTHLIKTRGQQVTLRCSSQSGHNTVSWYQQALGQGPQFIFQYYREEENGRGNFPPRFSGLQFPNYSSELNVNALELDDSALYLCASSLSKNTQETQYFGPGTRLLVL.

V gene TRBV20-1 combines with J gene TRBJ1-1; possible D gene TRBD1, 5 bases. Trimming shortened V by 3 bases and J by 3 bases, and 20 bases separated the two germline ends. The CDR3 has 16 residues. Germline V gene data show CDR1 as DFQATT and CDR2 as SNEGSKA (reference sequence). The CDR3 spells CSASRGPASADTEAFF. DNA for the CDR3: TGCAGTGCTAGTAGGGGTCCGGCCTCGGCGGACACTGAAGCTTTCTTT.

The CDR3 spells CASSLGGFNEQYF. The CDR3 DNA sequence: TGCGCCAGCAGCTTGGGAGGGTTCAACGAGCAGTACTTC. V gene TRBV5-1 combines with J gene TRBJ2-7; D may be TRBD2 (5 bases). Germline-derived CDR1 and CDR2 are SGHRS and YFSETQ. Trimming left V 0 bases short and J 5 bases short, with 9 bases between. This CDR3 spans 13 amino acids.

The genes are TRBV6-2 or TRBV6-3 and TRBJ1-2; 10 nucleotides line up with TRBD1. Germline-derived CDR1 and CDR2 are MNHEY and SVGEGT. The CDR3 covers 14 residues. V trimming: 1 base; J trimming: 7 bases; junction bases outside the gene matches: 3. CDR3 loop: CASSYYGTGAGYTF. The CDR3 nucleotides are TGTGCCAGCAGTTACTACGGGACAGGGGCTGGCTACACCTTC.

This clone occurred once. This chain uses TRBV29-1 with TRBJ2-3, with a tentative D call TRBD2 (5 bases). CDR3 length: 15 residues. V lost 2 bases and J lost 0, with 12 bases in between. From germline, CDR1 is SQVTM and CDR2 ANQGSEA. The CDR3, as DNA: TGCAGCGTTGAATTGCCCTGGGAGAGCACAGATACGCAGTATTTT. It codes for CSVELPWESTDTQYF.

The chain combines TRBV2 with TRBJ2-5, with 16 bases identical to TRBD2. The J segment lost 5 bases and the V segment lost 10 bases, leaving 7 bases of the junction unmatched. Germline V gene sequence: CDR1 SNHLY, CDR2 FYNNEI. This CDR3 comprises 15 residues. CDR3 sequence (DNA): TGTGCCACCCGAGGGACTAGCGGGAGGGCTGAGACCCAGTACTTC. This gives the protein CATRGTSGRAETQYF.

The chain couples TRBV10-2 to TRBJ2-5; TRBD2 matches 9 bases. CDR1 is WSHSY and CDR2 is SAAADI in the germline V gene. The V and J ends lost 2 bases and 2 bases, in that order; junction bases with no gene match: 3. The CDR3 contains 15 residues. CDR3 in amino acids: CASSEAGGRQETQYF. CDR3 nucleotide sequence: TGCGCCAGCAGTGAGGCGGGAGGGCGGCAAGAGACCCAGTACTTC.

The chain recombines TRBV7-2 with TRBJ2-2; perhaps TRBD2 as D (5 bases). The CDR3 covers 13 residues. V gave up 5 bases and J gave up 7 bases, with 11 bases separating them. Germline CDR1 and CDR2: SGHTA and FQGNSA. The CDR3 loop reads CASSPLVHGELFF. The CDR3 coding sequence is TGTGCCAGCAGCCCACTAGTCCACGGGGAGCTGTTTTTT.